This TCR beta chain was sequenced in a study of blood T cell repertoires in COVID-19. Study-wide context: Researchers got acute and convalescent COVID-19 samples from the United States, Italy and Spain. PBMCs, B-cell-depleted T cells, or T cells provided the cDNA or gDNA that made up the material.

The V end was cut by 1 base, the J end by 7 bases, with 7 bases between. This CDR3 has 12 amino acids. Repertoires were generated with immunoSEQ multiplex PCR, while TCRdb's copy carries only in-frame clones and drops some. Counted here are about 110,000 clones, around 86% occurring once; the ten biggest clones make up about 4%. This receptor was identified in a woman aged 70 to 79 with acute or convalescent COVID-19. Source material: peripheral blood. The chain joins TRBV12-3 or TRBV12-4 to TRBJ1-1; D unclear. The CDR3 here is CASSLGPDEAFF. The CDR3 nucleotides read TGTGCCAGCAGTTTAGGTCCAGATGAAGCTTTCTTT.